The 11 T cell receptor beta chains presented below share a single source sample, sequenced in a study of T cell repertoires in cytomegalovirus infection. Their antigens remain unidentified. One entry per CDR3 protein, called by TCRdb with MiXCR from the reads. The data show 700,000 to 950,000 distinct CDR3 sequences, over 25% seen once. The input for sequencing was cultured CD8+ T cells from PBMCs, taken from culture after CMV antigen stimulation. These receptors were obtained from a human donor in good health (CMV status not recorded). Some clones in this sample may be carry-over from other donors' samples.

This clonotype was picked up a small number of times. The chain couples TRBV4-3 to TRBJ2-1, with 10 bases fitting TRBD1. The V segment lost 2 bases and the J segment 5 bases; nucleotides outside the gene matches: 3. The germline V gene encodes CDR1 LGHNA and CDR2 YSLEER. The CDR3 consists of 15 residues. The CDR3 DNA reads TGCGCCAGCAGCCAAATGGGACAGGGGAACAATGAGCAGTTCTTC. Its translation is CASSQMGQGNNEQFF.

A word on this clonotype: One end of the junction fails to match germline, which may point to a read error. CDR3 DNA: TGTGTCAGCGATCCAGGGGGCCGGTTCACCCTCCACTTT. Protein product: CVSDPGGRFTLHF. The V and J genes are TRBV6-2 or TRBV6-3 and TRBJ1-6, with 8 bases identical to TRBD1. The CDR3 extends over 13 amino acids. Germline V gene lookup returns CDR1 MNHEY and CDR2 SVGEGT.

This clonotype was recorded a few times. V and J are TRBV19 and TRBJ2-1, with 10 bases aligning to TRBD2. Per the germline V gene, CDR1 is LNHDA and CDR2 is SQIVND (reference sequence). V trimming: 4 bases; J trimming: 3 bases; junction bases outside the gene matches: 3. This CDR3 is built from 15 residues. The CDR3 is CASSTAGGHYNEQFF. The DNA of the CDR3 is TGTGCCAGTAGTACAGCGGGGGGGCACTACAATGAGCAGTTCTTC.

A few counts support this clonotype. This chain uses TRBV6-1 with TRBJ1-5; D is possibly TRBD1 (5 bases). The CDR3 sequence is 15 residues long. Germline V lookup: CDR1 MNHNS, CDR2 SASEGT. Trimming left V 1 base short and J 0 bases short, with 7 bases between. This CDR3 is CASSEVQGSNQPQHF. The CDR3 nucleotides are TGTGCCAGCAGTGAAGTTCAGGGTAGCAATCAGCCCCAGCATTTT.

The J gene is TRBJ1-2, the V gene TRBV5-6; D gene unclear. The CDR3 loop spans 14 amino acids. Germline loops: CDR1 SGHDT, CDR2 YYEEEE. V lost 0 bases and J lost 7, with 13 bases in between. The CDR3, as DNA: TGTGCCAGCAGCTTGGGCACTAACATCGGTGGCTACACCTTC. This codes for CASSLGTNIGGYTF.

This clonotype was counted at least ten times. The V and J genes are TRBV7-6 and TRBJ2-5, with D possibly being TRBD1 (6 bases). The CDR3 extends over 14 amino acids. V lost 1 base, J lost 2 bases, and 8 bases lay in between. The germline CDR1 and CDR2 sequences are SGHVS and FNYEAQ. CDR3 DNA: TGTGCCAGCAGCTTAGACAGGGCTCAAGAGACCCAGTACTTC. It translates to CASSLDRAQETQYF. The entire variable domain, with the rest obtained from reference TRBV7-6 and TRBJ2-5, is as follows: GAGVSQSPRYKVTKRGQDVALRCDPISGHVSLYWYRQALGQGPEFLTYFNYEAQQDKSGLPNDRFSAERPEGSISTLTIQRTEQRDSAMYRCASSLDRAQETQYFGPGTRLLVL.

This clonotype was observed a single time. CDR3 in DNA: TGTGCCAGCAGCCCCAACCAAGGTGAGCAGTTCTTC. This gives the protein CASSPNQGEQFF. The chain recombines TRBV9 with TRBJ2-1, with D hard to call. The CDR3 spans 12 residues. Germline-derived CDR1 and CDR2 are SGDLS and YYNGEE. The V and J ends lost 4 bases and 9 bases respectively, with 11 bases between them.

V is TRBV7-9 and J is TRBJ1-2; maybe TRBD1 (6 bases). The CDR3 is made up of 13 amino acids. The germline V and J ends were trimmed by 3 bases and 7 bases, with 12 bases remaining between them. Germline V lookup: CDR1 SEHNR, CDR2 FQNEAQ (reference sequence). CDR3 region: CASSFTGIAGYTF. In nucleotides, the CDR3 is TGTGCCAGCAGCTTTACAGGGATAGCTGGCTACACCTTC.

The chain's CDR3 is CASSLKGQGGGYTF. Here the CDR3 DNA reads TGTGCCAGCAGTTTAAAGGGACAGGGTGGTGGCTACACCTTC. The chain links TRBV6-5 to TRBJ1-2; 9 positions agree with TRBD1. The length of the CDR3 is 14 residues. The trim removed 4 bases at V and 7 bases at J, leaving 7 bases unmatched. CDR1 and CDR2 from the germline V gene are MNHEY and SVGAGI.

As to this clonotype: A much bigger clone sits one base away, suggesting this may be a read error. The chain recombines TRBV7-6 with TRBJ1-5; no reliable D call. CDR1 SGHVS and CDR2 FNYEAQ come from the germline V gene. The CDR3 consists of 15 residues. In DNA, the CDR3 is TGTGCCAACAGCCGGTGGGAGGGAATCAATCAGCCCCAGCATTTT. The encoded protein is CANSRWEGINQPQHF.

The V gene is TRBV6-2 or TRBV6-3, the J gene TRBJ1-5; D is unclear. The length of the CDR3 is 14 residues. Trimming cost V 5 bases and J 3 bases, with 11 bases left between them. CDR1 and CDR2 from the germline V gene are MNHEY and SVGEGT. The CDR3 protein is CASSPGALNQPQHF. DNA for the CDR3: TGTGCCAGCAGTCCTGGCGCCCTCAATCAGCCCCAGCATTTT.